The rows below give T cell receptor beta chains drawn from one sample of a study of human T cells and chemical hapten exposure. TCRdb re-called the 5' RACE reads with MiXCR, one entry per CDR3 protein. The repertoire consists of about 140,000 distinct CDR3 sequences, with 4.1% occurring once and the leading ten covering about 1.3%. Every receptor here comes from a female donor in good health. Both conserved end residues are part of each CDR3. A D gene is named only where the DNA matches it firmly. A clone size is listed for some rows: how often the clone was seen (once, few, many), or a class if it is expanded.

TGCAGTGCTGGCAGGGACAGGAGCACAGATACGCAGTATTTT,CSAGRDRSTDTQYF,TRBJ2-3,many,TRBD1,14,TRBV20-1
TGTGCCAGCAGAGCGGGGGGCGGCAATCAGCCCCAGCATTTT,CASRAGGGNQPQHF,TRBJ1-5,many,-,14,TRBV12-3/TRBV12-4
TGTGCCAGCACCGATCTCACCGGGTTCAAAGAGACCCAGTACTTC,CASTDLTGFKETQYF,TRBJ2-5,-,-,15,TRBV7-2
TGCAGTGCTCCCGTTGGGGGCGACACTTCTGGGGCCAACGTCCTGACTTTC,CSAPVGGDTSGANVLTF,TRBJ2-6,many,-,17,TRBV20-1
TGTGCCAGCAAACACACAGGGGCCCAAGAGACCCAGTACTTC,CASKHTGAQETQYF,TRBJ2-5,many,TRBD1,14,TRBV12-3/TRBV12-4
TGTGCCAGCTCACTGACGTCCCGTCGGGACTGGGGTGAAAAACTGTTTTTT,CASSLTSRRDWGEKLFF,TRBJ1-4,few,-,17,TRBV18
TGTGCCAGCAGCTTGGAGGTCAGGGGTTTTCCCAATGAGCAGTTCTTC,CASSLEVRGFPNEQFF,TRBJ2-1,few,-,16,TRBV5-4
TGTGCCATCAGACCCCCCGCGGGGGGCGACAATGAGCAGTTCTTC,CAIRPPAGGDNEQFF,TRBJ2-1,many,TRBD2,15,TRBV10-3
TGTGCCATTCGGACGGCTCAAGAGACCCAGTACTTC,CAIRTAQETQYF,TRBJ2-5,-,-,12,TRBV10-3
TGTGCCAGCTCACCAACCACGGGACGAATTATCCTAGGAAACACCATATATTTT,CASSPTTGRIILGNTIYF,TRBJ1-3,many,-,18,TRBV18
TGTGCCAGCAGTGAAGCGATGGTAGATGAAGCTTTCTTT,CASSEAMVDEAFF,TRBJ1-1,-,-,13,TRBV2
TGTGCCAGCCCAGGTGGGGCTAGCGGGAACACCGGGGAGCTGTTTTTT,CASPGGASGNTGELFF,TRBJ2-2,many,TRBD2,16,TRBV7-2
TGTGCCAGCAGCCAATACAGGGGAGTAAATGAAAAACTGTTTTTT,CASSQYRGVNEKLFF,TRBJ1-4,-,TRBD1,15,TRBV3-1
TGCAGCGCCGCCGGGACTAGCGGGGTACCTAGCACAGATACGCAGTATTTT,CSAAGTSGVPSTDTQYF,TRBJ2-3,-,TRBD2,17,TRBV29-1
TGTGCCAGCAGCCAAGATATGAGGGTAGGTGGGCCCCAGCATTTT,CASSQDMRVGGPQHF,TRBJ1-5,-,-,15,TRBV4-2
TGCGCCAGCACCCGGGACAGGCCGAATGAAAAACTGTTTTTT,CASTRDRPNEKLFF,TRBJ1-4,many,TRBD1,14,TRBV5-1
TGTGCCAGCAGTCCTCCCCGTACCTACAATGAGCAGTTCTTC,CASSPPRTYNEQFF,TRBJ2-1,few,-,14,TRBV12-3/TRBV12-4
TGTGCCAGCAGCTTAAATGGCGGGCAAGAGACCCAGTACTTC,CASSLNGGQETQYF,TRBJ2-5,few,-,14,TRBV7-2
TGTGCCAGCAGCCCCTGGGGCGGGAGGGGCAATGAGCAGTTCTTC,CASSPWGGRGNEQFF,TRBJ2-1,many,TRBD2,15,TRBV7-2
TGTGCCAGCAGTCCCAGACAGGGGTCGGGCGCTTTCTTT,CASSPRQGSGAFF,TRBJ1-1,many,TRBD1,13,TRBV27
TGTGCCAGCAGCTCGAGATCAATCCACGAGCAGTACTTC,CASSSRSIHEQYF,TRBJ2-7,many,-,13,TRBV7-9
TGTGCCAGCAAAAAATTACAGGAGATCACAGATACGCAGTATTTT,CASKKLQEITDTQYF,TRBJ2-3,many,-,15,TRBV12-3/TRBV12-4
TGTGCCAGCAGAGCACGACAGTACACCGGGGAGCTGTTTTTT,CASRARQYTGELFF,TRBJ2-2,many,-,14,TRBV9
TGTGCCAGCAGCTTAGATCGGCCAGATACGCAGTATTTT,CASSLDRPDTQYF,TRBJ2-3,many,-,13,TRBV11-3
TGCAGTGCCTCGTCGGACAGGGGAAATGAAGCTTTCTTT,CSASSDRGNEAFF,TRBJ1-1,many,TRBD1,13,TRBV20-1
TGTGCCAGCAGCTTAGTCTGGGACAGTACCTACGAGCAGTACTTC,CASSLVWDSTYEQYF,TRBJ2-7,many,TRBD1,15,TRBV11-2
TGTGCCAGCAGCCACGACGGACTCAACGAGCAGTACTTC,CASSHDGLNEQYF,TRBJ2-7,-,-,13,TRBV3-1
TGTGCCAGCAGTGTCGGGTATCTGAACAATCAGCCCCAGCATTTT,CASSVGYLNNQPQHF,TRBJ1-5,many,-,15,TRBV6-2/TRBV6-3
TGTGCCACCAGTGATCTCCCGGGACAGGGGTTGGCAGATACGCAGTATTTT,CATSDLPGQGLADTQYF,TRBJ2-3,many,TRBD1,17,TRBV24-1
TGTGCCATCAGTGATTTTGGGACAGGGGAGCAGTACTTC,CAISDFGTGEQYF,TRBJ2-7,many,TRBD1,13,TRBV10-3
TGTGCCATCAGTGTGATTAGCGGGGGGGAAACCTTACAGTTCTTC,CAISVISGGETLQFF,TRBJ2-1,many,TRBD2,15,TRBV10-3
TGTGCCAGCAGCTTTATGGGGGGGGATGAGCAGTTCTTC,CASSFMGGDEQFF,TRBJ2-1,few,TRBD2,13,TRBV7-6
TGCAGTGCTGAAGACAAGAGGGACGTTTGGTCCGGGCCCCAGCATTTT,CSAEDKRDVWSGPQHF,TRBJ1-5,many,-,16,TRBV20-1
TGTGCCAGCAGTCTCTGGGACATCGCTGGCTACACCTTC,CASSLWDIAGYTF,TRBJ1-2,many,-,13,TRBV12-3/TRBV12-4
TGTGCCAGCAGCTCGGACAAGCCCACAGATACGCAGTATTTT,CASSSDKPTDTQYF,TRBJ2-3,many,-,14,TRBV7-9
TGTGCCATCAGTGAGTCCGACACCTACTATGGCTACACCTTC,CAISESDTYYGYTF,TRBJ1-2,many,-,14,TRBV10-3
TGTGCCAGCAGTTTCGACAGGGGCAACACTGAAGCTTTCTTT,CASSFDRGNTEAFF,TRBJ1-1,many,TRBD1,14,TRBV12-3/TRBV12-4
TGTGCCAGCAGTGAAGCTGGGGGGTCTGCTGAAGCTTTCTTT,CASSEAGGSAEAFF,TRBJ1-1,many,-,14,TRBV6-1